The 20 T cell receptor beta chains presented below share a single source sample, sequenced in a study of T-cell reconstitution after alpha-beta-depleted transplantation in children. TCRbeta library construction was performed incorporating unique molecular identifiers. TCRdb itself ran the PCR reads through MiXCR, one entry per CDR3 protein. Among around 190,000 distinct CDR3 sequences listed, roughly 7.1% were seen once. Sequencing used PBMCs, obtained before TCRalphabeta/CD19-depleted stem cell transplant. These receptors originate from a boy aged 2-15 years with acute lymphoblastic leukemia, due to receive a stem cell transplant.

This clonotype has only a few counts. The rearrangement joins TRBV12-3 or TRBV12-4 to TRBJ2-3, with 11 bases aligning to TRBD2. The J segment lost 6 bases and the V segment lost 8 bases, leaving 10 bases of the junction unmatched. The CDR3 covers 15 residues. The DNA of the CDR3 is TGTGCCAGCGGGTTAGCGGGGGGGTCGTGGGATACGCAGTATTTT. It codes for CASGLAGGSWDTQYF.

Note on this clonotype: One junction end disagrees with the germline gene, perhaps due to a read error. J is TRBJ2-5 and V is TRBV20-1; D might be TRBD2 (6 bases). The germline CDR1 and CDR2 sequences are DFQATT and SNEGSKA (reference sequence). The CDR3 length is 17 residues. CDR3 protein: CCARDPAAGKIQETQYF. The CDR3 DNA reads as TGCTGTGCTAGAGATCCAGCAGCGGGCAAGATCCAAGAGACCCAGTACTTC.

There are many counts of this clonotype. The genes are TRBV15 and TRBJ2-3; D possibly corresponds to TRBD1 (6 bases). The CDR3 runs to 16 residues. Germline lookup yields CDR1 LNHNV and CDR2 YYDKDF (reference sequence). Trimming took 0 bases from V and 1 from J, leaving 11 bases between them. CDR3 amino acids: CATSRDRAGGTDTQYF. CDR3 sequence (DNA): TGTGCCACCAGCAGAGATCGGGCAGGGGGCACAGATACGCAGTATTTT.

V usage is TRBV7-2 and J usage is TRBJ2-1; D tentatively reads TRBD1 or TRBD2 (6 bases each). The CDR3 runs to 14 residues. V was shortened by 7 bases and J by 9 bases, with 19 bases between the two germline ends. Germline V gives CDR1 SGHTA, CDR2 FQGNSA. CDR3 sequence: CASKGGRSLSEQFF. The CDR3 nucleotides read TGTGCCAGCAAGGGGGGCCGAAGTTTGAGTGAGCAGTTCTTC.

This clonotype was counted between two and nine times. The CDR3: CASSRTRGHTEAFF. CDR3 sequence (DNA): TGTGCCAGTAGCCGTACCAGGGGACACACTGAAGCTTTCTTT. This chain connects TRBV19 to TRBJ1-1; tentatively, D is TRBD1 (6 bases). The CDR3 consists of 14 residues. V dropped 6 bases and J dropped 3 bases, with 14 bases sitting between them. The germline CDR1 and CDR2 sequences are LNHDA and SQIVND (reference sequence). The full variable domain, completed using reference TRBV19 and TRBJ1-1, is DGGITQSPKYLFRKEGQNVTLSCEQNLNHDAMYWYRQDPGQGLRLIYYSQIVNDFQKGDIAEGYSVSREKKESFPLTVTSAQKNPTAFYLCASSRTRGHTEAFFGQGTRLTVV.

This clonotype turned up a few times. The chain has TRBV7-2 and TRBJ2-7; 11 nucleotides match TRBD2. CDR3 length: 16 amino acids. Germline V gene sequence: CDR1 SGHTA, CDR2 FQGNSA. The trim removed 4 bases at V and 4 bases at J, leaving 9 bases unmatched. The CDR3 DNA is TGTGCCAGCAGCTCCATTCCTAGCGGGGGGCGGTACGAGCAGTACTTC. It yields the protein CASSSIPSGGRYEQYF. Full variable domain (rest looked up from reference TRBV7-2 and TRBJ2-7): GAGVSQSPSNKVTEKGKDVELRCDPISGHTALYWYRQSLGQGLEFLIYFQGNSAPDKSGLPSDRFSAERTGGSVSTLTIQRTQQEDSAVYLCASSSIPSGGRYEQYFGPGTRLTVT.

This clonotype came up many times. Germline is not matched at one junction end, which may reflect a read error. The chain combines TRBV5-1 with TRBJ1-1; the D is unclear. This CDR3 has 12 amino acids. CDR1 and CDR2 (germline): SGHRS, YFSETQ. The CDR3 region has the DNA TGCGCCAGCAGATTGGGGAACACTGAAGCTTTCTTT. Translation: CASRLGNTEAFF.

This chain links TRBV20-1 with TRBJ2-7; D remains unclear. Germline values: CDR1 DFQATT, CDR2 SNEGSKA (reference sequence). The CDR3 has 13 amino acids. Trimming took off 3 bases at V and 5 bases at J, with 14 bases between the two ends. As DNA, the CDR3 is TGCAGTGCTAGTGGGCCTGCGGCCCACGAGCAGTACTTC. Protein product: CSASGPAAHEQYF.

In this sample, this clonotype turned up a few times. The rearrangement links TRBV30 to TRBJ2-3, with a possible D match to TRBD2 (6 bases). Trimming pared 2 bases from V and 5 bases from J, leaving 11 bases between. CDR1 is GTSNPN and CDR2 is SVGIG in the germline V gene (reference sequence). The CDR3 contains 13 residues. CDR3: CAWSFGSGDTQYF. CDR3 coding DNA: TGTGCCTGGAGTTTCGGGAGCGGAGATACGCAGTATTTT.

This clonotype has ten or more counts. This rearrangement joins TRBV5-1 to TRBJ2-2; tentatively, D is TRBD1 (5 bases). The germline V gene encodes CDR1 SGHRS and CDR2 YFSETQ. Trimming removed 1 base from V and 3 bases from J, with 10 bases in between. This CDR3 comprises 15 residues. In DNA form, the CDR3 reads TGCGCCAGCAGCTTGCCTACAGGATACACCGGGGAGCTGTTTTTT. Residues: CASSLPTGYTGELFF.

This clonotype has at least ten counts. The genes are TRBV2 and TRBJ2-1; D might be TRBD1 (5 bases). Trimming removed 7 bases at V and 6 bases at J, with 13 bases between. Looked up from germline, CDR1 is SNHLY and CDR2 is FYNNEI. This CDR3 is 13 amino acids long. CDR3: CASTLGVLNEQFF. The CDR3 nucleotides are TGTGCCAGCACCTTAGGGGTCCTCAATGAGCAGTTCTTC.

A remark on this clonotype: The conserved phenylalanine or tryptophan is not found at the CDR3 terminus, so this likely reflects a read error. The genes are TRBV2 and TRBJ2-4; TRBD2 matches at 8 bases. The CDR3 totals 13 residues. J gave up 9 bases and V 4 bases, and 5 bases lay outside the gene matches. The germline CDR1 and CDR2 sequences are SNHLY and FYNNEI. CDR3 nucleotides: TGTGCCAGCAGTGGGGACACTAGCGGCATTCAGTACTGC. Translation gives CASSGDTSGIQYC.

The J gene is TRBJ2-5, the V gene TRBV14, with 9 bases matching TRBD2. V lost 0 bases, J lost 3 bases, and 5 bases stayed unmatched. This CDR3 has 16 residues. Germline CDR1 reads SGHDN; CDR2 reads FVKESK. This CDR3 is CASSQDLRLAEETQYF. For the CDR3, the DNA is TGTGCCAGCAGCCAAGATCTCCGACTAGCGGAAGAGACCCAGTACTTC.

This clonotype was seen many times. V usage is TRBV29-1 and J usage is TRBJ1-2; tentatively, D is TRBD1 (5 bases). The length of the CDR3 is 11 residues. Trimming cost V 7 bases and J 2 bases, with 8 bases left between them. Germline CDR1 SQVTM, CDR2 ANQGSEA. The CDR3 spells CSGGENYGYTF. The DNA for the CDR3 is TGCAGCGGGGGGGAAAACTATGGCTACACCTTC.

This clonotype showed up many times. The rearrangement joins TRBV12-3 or TRBV12-4 to TRBJ2-7; 10 positions match TRBD2. Trimming at V came to 1 base and at J to 2 bases, leaving 5 bases not matched to a gene. The CDR3 totals 16 residues. The CDR3 nucleotides are TGTGCCAGCAGTTTAGGGACTAGCGGTTTCCCCTACGAGCAGTACTTC. Encoded protein: CASSLGTSGFPYEQYF.

This clonotype was seen once. Because it lacks the conserved phenylalanine or tryptophan at the end, this CDR3 is likely a read error. The CDR3 reads CSAKRGQVYSPLHY. For the CDR3, the DNA is TGCAGTGCCAAAAGGGGGCAAGTGTATTCACCCCTCCACTAT. The chain uses TRBV20-1 and TRBJ1-6, with 7 nucleotides matching TRBD1. Germline CDR1 DFQATT, CDR2 SNEGSKA (reference sequence). This CDR3 region has 14 residues. V lost 6 bases and J lost 8; bases outside the gene matches: 10.

This clonotype has a count of ten or more. The J gene is TRBJ2-2, the V gene TRBV7-8; possibly TRBD1 or TRBD2 for D (5 bases each). V lost 4 bases and J 6 bases, leaving 15 bases between the germline ends. The CDR3 has 15 amino acids. Germline V gene sequence: CDR1 SGHVS, CDR2 FQNEAQ. The CDR3 protein is CASSYTGARAGELFF. The CDR3 DNA reads TGTGCCAGCAGCTATACCGGGGCGAGGGCCGGGGAGCTGTTTTTT. The variable domain in full, with the rest retrieved from reference TRBV7-8 and TRBJ2-2, is GAGVSQSPRYKVAKRGQDVALRCDPISGHVSLFWYQQALGQGPEFLTYFQNEAQLDKSGLPSDRFFAERPEGSVSTLKIQRTQQEDSAVYLCASSYTGARAGELFFGEGSRLTVL.

This clonotype was seen a handful of times. The chain employs TRBV7-9 and TRBJ2-7; tentatively, D is TRBD1 (5 bases). Germline assignment: CDR1 SEHNR and CDR2 FQNEAQ (reference sequence). This CDR3 has 17 amino acids. Trimming stripped 4 bases from V and 2 bases from J, with 21 bases between. Here the CDR3 DNA reads TGTGCCAGCAGCTCACCGGTGGCAGGGCTGAAGGCCTACGAGCAGTACTTC. Translating gives CASSSPVAGLKAYEQYF.

The rearrangement joins TRBV20-1 to TRBJ2-1; TRBD2 matches at 10 bases. The CDR3 loop spans 14 amino acids. Germline loops: CDR1 DFQATT, CDR2 SNEGSKA (reference sequence). CDR3 DNA: TGCATTAGAAGCGGGAGGGCCCGGGTGAATGAGCAGTTCTTC. This codes for CIRSGRARVNEQFF.

V gene TRBV5-1 combines with J gene TRBJ2-2, with TRBD1 identical over 9 bases. The J segment lost 1 base and the V segment lost 1 base, leaving 8 bases of the junction unmatched. Germline V CDR1 and CDR2: SGHRS, YFSETQ. The CDR3 sequence is 18 residues long. CDR3 in amino acids: CASSLRQGVGLNTGELFF. The CDR3 DNA reads as TGCGCCAGCAGCTTGAGACAGGGGGTAGGACTGAACACCGGGGAGCTGTTTTTT.